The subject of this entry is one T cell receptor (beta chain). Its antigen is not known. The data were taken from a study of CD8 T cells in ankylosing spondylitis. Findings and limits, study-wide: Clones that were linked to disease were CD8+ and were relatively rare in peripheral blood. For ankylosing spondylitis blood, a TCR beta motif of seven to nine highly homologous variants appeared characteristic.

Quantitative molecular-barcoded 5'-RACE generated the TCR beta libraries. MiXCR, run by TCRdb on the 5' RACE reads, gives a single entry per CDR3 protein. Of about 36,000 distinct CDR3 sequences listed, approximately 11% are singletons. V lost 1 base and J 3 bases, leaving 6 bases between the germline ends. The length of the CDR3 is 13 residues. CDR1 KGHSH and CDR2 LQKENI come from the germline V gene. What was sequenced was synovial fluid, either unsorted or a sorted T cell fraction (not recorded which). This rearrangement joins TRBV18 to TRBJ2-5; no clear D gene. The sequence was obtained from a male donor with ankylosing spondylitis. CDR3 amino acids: CASSPRTEETQYF. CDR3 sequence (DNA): TGTGCCAGCTCACCACGGACGGAAGAGACCCAGTACTTC. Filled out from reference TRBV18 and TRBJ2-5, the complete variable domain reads NAGVMQNPRHLVRRRGQEARLRCSPMKGHSHVYWYRQLPEEGLKFMVYLQKENIIDESGMPKERFSAEFPKEGPSILRIQQVVRGDSAAYFCASSPRTEETQYFGPGTRLLVL.